The sample holds a few counts of the clone carrying this TCR beta chain. Its target is unknown. This specimen comes from a study of early T cells in non-severe SARS-CoV-2 infection. As part of library construction, unique molecular identifiers were attached to individual cDNA molecules. TCRdb reanalysed the 5' RACE reads using MiXCR and keeps one entry per CDR3 protein. The repertoire consists of some 54,000 distinct CDR3 sequences, with roughly a tenth occurring once and the leading ten covering more than 6.5%. Notes on the study in general: Missing private and CD4 specificities, VDJdb matching favored anti-spike CD8 responses.

What was sequenced was whole blood. This TCR was sampled from an adult who was a healthcare worker with PCR-confirmed SARS-CoV-2 infection or an uninfected control (not recorded which).

The CDR3 loop is CSARISYNEQFF. CDR3 sequence (DNA): TGCAGCGCTCGCATCTCCTACAATGAGCAGTTCTTC. V gene TRBV29-1 combines with J gene TRBJ2-1; D unresolved. This CDR3 spans 12 amino acids. Trimming stripped 7 bases from V and 0 bases from J, with 7 bases between. Germline V gives CDR1 SQVTM, CDR2 ANQGSEA.